One and the same sample provided the 6 T cell receptor beta chains below, sequenced in a study of T-cell reconstitution after alpha-beta-depleted transplantation in children. Unique molecular identifiers were incorporated into the prepared TCRbeta library. TCRdb independently ran MiXCR on the PCR reads; one entry per CDR3 protein. The sample shows approximately 800,000 distinct CDR3 sequences, roughly 16% of them seen only once. The source material was PBMCs, mostly from graft donor cells, sampled 360 days after TCRalphabeta/CD19-depleted stem cell transplant. The source of these receptors is a male patient younger than 18 who had a stem cell transplant for acute lymphoblastic leukemia, so the T cells may come from the graft donor.

The table lists this clonotype with many counts. This chain joins TRBV5-1 and TRBJ2-4; D is undetermined. The V gene's germline CDR1 is SGHRS and CDR2 YFSETQ. Trimming took off 0 bases at V and 2 bases at J, with 9 bases between the two ends. The CDR3 spans 15 residues. In DNA, the CDR3 is TGCGCCAGCAGCTTGGAGAGTCCCACCAAAAACATTCAGTACTTC. Translating gives CASSLESPTKNIQYF.

This clonotype showed up just a few times. The chain is built from TRBV7-2 and TRBJ2-3; possibly TRBD1 for D (6 bases). The CDR3 is 13 residues long. Between the trimmed V and J ends, which lost 4 bases and 6 bases, there was a span of 11 bases. Germline V lookup: CDR1 SGHTA, CDR2 FQGNSA. The CDR3 region has the DNA TGTGCCAGCAGCTGGAGACAGGCGGATACGCAGTATTTT. Its protein is CASSWRQADTQYF.

This sequence joins TRBV9 and TRBJ2-7, with TRBD2 as a possible D gene (5 bases). Trimming took 0 bases from V and 6 from J, leaving 16 bases between them. The CDR3 loop spans 15 amino acids. Germline V gene data show CDR1 as SGDLS and CDR2 as YYNGEE. The CDR3 DNA reads TGTGCCAGCAGCGTAGGGTCTAGAAGCGGCGCCGAGCAGTACTTC. It specifies CASSVGSRSGAEQYF.

The chain couples TRBV6-5 to TRBJ1-1; TRBD1 might be the D (6 bases). The V gene's germline CDR1 is MNHEY and CDR2 SVGAGI. The CDR3 runs 16 residues. V was trimmed by 4 bases and J by 2 bases, leaving 17 bases between them. The CDR3 region is CASSFPTRQENTEAFF. CDR3 nucleotide sequence: TGTGCCAGCAGTTTCCCAACAAGACAGGAAAACACTGAAGCTTTCTTT.

This clonotype came up a few times. The chain couples TRBV5-6 to TRBJ2-2; TRBD2 aligns across 9 bases. The CDR3 contains 17 residues. V gave up 1 base and J gave up 4 bases; unmatched junction bases: 8. From germline, CDR1 is SGHDT and CDR2 YYEEEE. The CDR3, as DNA: TGTGCCAGCAGCTTGTTGTGGGTAGCGGGAGTCACCGGGGAGCTGTTTTTT. Translating gives CASSLLWVAGVTGELFF.

This clonotype was detected only a few times. V usage is TRBV18 and J usage is TRBJ2-7; D is undetermined. Germline V gives CDR1 KGHSH, CDR2 LQKENI. This CDR3 region has 13 residues. The germline V and J ends were trimmed by 3 bases and 3 bases, with 9 bases remaining between them. The CDR3 loop reads CASSPIWFYEQYF. The DNA for the CDR3 is TGTGCCAGCTCACCTATCTGGTTCTACGAGCAGTACTTC.